Sequencing of this TCR beta chain was carried out in a study of shared clonotypes between healthy human individuals. The study, taken as a whole, reports: Between a few donors, naive CD4 clonotypes were shared at a level of around 4.8%. Shared clonotypes across all four donors exceeded non-shared ones in generation probability.

Execution of the assay was at deep level. Using immunoSEQ multiplex PCR, the repertoire was profiled, and TCRdb retains in-frame clones only, with some absent. Here the sample spans hundreds of thousands of clones, around 72% being singletons. Comments on this clone: Its specificity is unknown.

Sequenced input: memory CD4+ T cells sorted from blood. Subset meaning: CD45RA-negative fraction. This clonotype originated in a woman in her thirties in good health.

The DNA for the CDR3 is TGTGCCAGCGCCCAGGGGGCTAGCGGGGGACGCTCCTACGAGCAGTACTTC. This encodes CASAQGASGGRSYEQYF. The chain joins TRBV7-9 to TRBJ2-7; 10 positions match TRBD2. Trimming cost V 8 bases and J 0 bases; bases outside gene matches: 13. The CDR3 spans 17 residues. CDR1 SEHNR and CDR2 FQNEAQ come from the germline V gene (reference sequence).